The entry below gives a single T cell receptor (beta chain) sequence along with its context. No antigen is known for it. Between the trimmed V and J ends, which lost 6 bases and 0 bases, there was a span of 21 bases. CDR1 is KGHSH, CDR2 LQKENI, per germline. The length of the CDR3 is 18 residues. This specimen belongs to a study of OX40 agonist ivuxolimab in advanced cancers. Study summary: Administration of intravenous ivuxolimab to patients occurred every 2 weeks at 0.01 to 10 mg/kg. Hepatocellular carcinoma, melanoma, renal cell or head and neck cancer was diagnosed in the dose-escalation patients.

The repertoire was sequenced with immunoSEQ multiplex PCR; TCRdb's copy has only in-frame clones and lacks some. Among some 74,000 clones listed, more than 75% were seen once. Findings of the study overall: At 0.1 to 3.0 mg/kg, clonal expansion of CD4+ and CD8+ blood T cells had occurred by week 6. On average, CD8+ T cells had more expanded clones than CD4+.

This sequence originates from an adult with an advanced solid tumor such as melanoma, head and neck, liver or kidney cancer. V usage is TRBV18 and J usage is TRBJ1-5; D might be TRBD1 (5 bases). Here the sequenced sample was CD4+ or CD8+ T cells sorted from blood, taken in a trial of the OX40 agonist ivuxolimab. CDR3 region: CASSKVGGTENSNQPQHF. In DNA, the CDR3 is TGTGCCAGCTCGAAGGTCGGAGGGACGGAAAATAGCAATCAGCCCCAGCATTTT.